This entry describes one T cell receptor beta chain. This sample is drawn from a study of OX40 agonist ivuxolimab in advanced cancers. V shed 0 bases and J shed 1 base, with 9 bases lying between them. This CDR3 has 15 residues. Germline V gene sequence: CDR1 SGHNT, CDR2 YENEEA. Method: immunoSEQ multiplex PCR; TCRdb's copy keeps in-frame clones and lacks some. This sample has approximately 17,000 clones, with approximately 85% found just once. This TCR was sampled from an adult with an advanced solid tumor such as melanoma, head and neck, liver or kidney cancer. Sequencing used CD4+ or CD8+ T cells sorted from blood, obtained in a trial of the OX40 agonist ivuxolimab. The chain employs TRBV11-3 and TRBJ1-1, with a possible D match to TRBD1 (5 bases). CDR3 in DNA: TGTGCCAGCAGCTTAGATGCAGGGCCGAACACTGAAGCTTTCTTT. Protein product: CASSLDAGPNTEAFF.